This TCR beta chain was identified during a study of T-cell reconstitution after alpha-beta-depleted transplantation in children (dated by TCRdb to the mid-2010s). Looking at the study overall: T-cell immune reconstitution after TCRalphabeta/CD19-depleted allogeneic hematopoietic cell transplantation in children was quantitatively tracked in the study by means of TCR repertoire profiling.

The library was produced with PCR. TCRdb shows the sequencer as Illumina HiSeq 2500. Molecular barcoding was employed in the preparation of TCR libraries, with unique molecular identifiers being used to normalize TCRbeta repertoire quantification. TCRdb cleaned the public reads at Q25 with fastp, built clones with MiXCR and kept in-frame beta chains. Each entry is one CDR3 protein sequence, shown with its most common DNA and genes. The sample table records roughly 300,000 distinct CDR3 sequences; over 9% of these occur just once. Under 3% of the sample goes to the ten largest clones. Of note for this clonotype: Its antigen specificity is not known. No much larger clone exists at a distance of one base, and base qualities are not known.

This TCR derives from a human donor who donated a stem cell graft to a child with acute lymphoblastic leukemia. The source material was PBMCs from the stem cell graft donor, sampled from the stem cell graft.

The DNA sequence is TGTGCCAGCAGCTTAGCGTGGAAAGCCGGGACCTACGAGCAGTACTTC. This sequence encodes CASSLAWKAGTYEQYF. The chain links TRBV7-2 with TRBJ2-7, with a tentative D gene TRBD2 over 5 matching bases. CDR3 length: 16 amino acids, cysteine to phenylalanine. Only CDR3 DNA remains: 48 bases, in frame from the first base. The germline ends are 14 bases apart after V is trimmed by 0 bases and J by 2 bases. CDR1 and CDR2 are drawn from the germline V gene: SGHTA, FQGNSA.